This TCR beta chain stems from a study of blood T cells in healthy people across ages. No fewer than 7 million PBMCs went into each sample. In this sample, this clonotype turned up a few times. A J-beta primer mix and a sample-barcoded 5' primer were used in a second PCR of about 7 to 11 cycles. TCRdb reprocessed the 5' RACE reads via MiXCR and lists one record per CDR3 protein. The sample has about 600,000 distinct CDR3 sequences; around half are singletons. The CDR3 is made up of 16 amino acids. CDR1 MNHNY and CDR2 SVGAGI come from the germline V gene (reference sequence). The junction had 10 bases not matched to a gene; V was cut back by 5 bases and J by 5 bases.

The chain has TRBV6-6 and TRBJ1-5; 9 bases are a match to TRBD1. Sample: blood. The receptor comes from a man aged 80 or over in good health. This CDR3 is CASSTLQGAVDQPQHF. The CDR3 DNA reads TGTGCCAGCAGTACCTTACAGGGGGCGGTCGATCAGCCCCAGCATTTT.